The 14 T cell receptor beta chains reported below all come from one sample, sequenced in a study of blood T cell repertoires in COVID-19. Only in-frame clones appear in the TCRdb table, and some are missing; sequencing was by immunoSEQ multiplex PCR. Of hundreds of thousands of clones in the sample, about 88% were seen once. Sequenced input: PBMCs or T cells enriched from blood (not recorded which). The origin of the receptors is a woman aged 50 to 60 who had recovered from COVID-19.

V usage is TRBV30 and J usage is TRBJ1-1; D possibly corresponds to TRBD1 (6 bases). Germline-derived CDR1 and CDR2 are GTSNPN and SVGIG (reference sequence). The CDR3 is made up of 16 amino acids. V shed 3 bases and J shed 6 bases, with 23 bases lying between them. CDR3 loop: CAWRSIGSGGPPEAFF. Written as DNA, the CDR3 is TGTGCCTGGAGATCGATAGGGTCCGGGGGGCCGCCTGAAGCTTTCTTT. The full variable domain, in which reference TRBV30 and TRBJ1-1 provide the parts outside the CDR3, is SQTIHQWPATLVQPVGSPLSLECTVEGTSNPNLYWYRQAAGRGLQLLFYSVGIGQISSEVPQNLSASRPQDRQFILSSKKLLLSDSGFYLCAWRSIGSGGPPEAFFGQGTRLTVV.

This clone was counted a few times. The rearrangement links TRBV19 to TRBJ1-6; possible D gene TRBD1, 5 bases. V dropped 6 bases and J dropped 5 bases, with 8 bases sitting between them. CDR1 is LNHDA and CDR2 is SQIVND in the germline V gene (reference sequence). The CDR3 runs to 13 residues. The CDR3 nucleotides read TGTGCCAGTAGGACAGCTAATAATTCACCCCTCCACTTT. It codes for CASRTANNSPLHF.

This chain joins TRBV5-1 and TRBJ1-2; D gene ambiguous. This CDR3 is built from 13 residues. Trimming cost V 1 base and J 7 bases, with 11 bases left between them. The V gene's germline CDR1 is SGHRS and CDR2 YFSETQ. The chain's CDR3 is CASSLYRGGGYTF. DNA of the CDR3: TGCGCCAGCAGCTTGTATAGAGGCGGTGGCTACACCTTC.

The V gene is TRBV2, the J gene TRBJ2-7; D is perhaps TRBD2 (6 bases). This CDR3 has 15 amino acids. Trimming took off 4 bases at V and 7 bases at J, with 20 bases between the two ends. CDR1 is SNHLY, CDR2 FYNNEI, per germline. For the CDR3, the DNA is TGTGCCAGCAGTGGGGCACGGGGGATACTTACGGAGCAGTACTTC. Protein: CASSGARGILTEQYF.

The chain links TRBV2 to TRBJ1-1; 11 positions agree with TRBD1. Germline lookup yields CDR1 SNHLY and CDR2 FYNNEI. J lost 0 bases, V lost 11 bases, and 14 bases had no gene match. The CDR3 sequence is 17 residues long. Here the CDR3 reads CAGARGTGGGMNTEAFF. CDR3 sequence (DNA): TGTGCCGGAGCAAGGGGGACAGGGGGTGGGATGAACACTGAAGCTTTCTTT.

The V gene is TRBV12-3 or TRBV12-4, the J gene TRBJ1-2, with TRBD1 identical over 10 bases. J gave up 7 bases and V 6 bases, and 5 bases lay outside the gene matches. CDR3 length: 13 amino acids. The CDR3 loop is CASSPGQGGGYTF. The CDR3 DNA reads as TGTGCCAGCAGCCCCGGACAGGGGGGTGGCTACACCTTC.

This chain links TRBV3-1 (or the pseudogene TRBV3-2) with TRBJ1-6; 7 bases fit TRBD1. The CDR3 extends over 14 amino acids. V shed 3 bases and J 5 bases; nucleotides not matched to a gene: 1. Germline values: CDR1 LGHDT, CDR2 YNNKEL (reference sequence). The DNA of the CDR3 is TGTGCCAGCAGCCAGGGACAGAATAATTCACCCCTCCACTTT. It is translated as CASSQGQNNSPLHF.

This clone appeared a few times. The sample has other DNA sequences that encode this CDR3 too. The rearrangement joins TRBV30 to TRBJ1-5; D is perhaps TRBD1 (5 bases). This CDR3 has 14 amino acids. Germline V gives CDR1 GTSNPN, CDR2 SVGIG (reference sequence). Trimming removed 0 bases from V and 0 bases from J, with 6 bases in between. CDR3 sequence: CAWSVQASNQPQHF. CDR3 sequence (DNA): TGTGCCTGGAGTGTACAGGCTAGCAATCAGCCCCAGCATTTT.

V and J are TRBV14 and TRBJ1-2; D unclear. Germline CDR1 SGHDN, CDR2 FVKESK. Trimming took off 1 base at V and 3 bases at J, with 12 bases between the two ends. The CDR3 consists of 15 residues. The CDR3 protein is CASSQVHGTYYGYTF. CDR3 DNA: TGTGCCAGCAGCCAAGTTCACGGTACCTACTATGGCTACACCTTC.

The rearrangement links TRBV30 to TRBJ2-1, with D maybe TRBD2 (5 bases). Trimming removed 0 bases from V and 4 bases from J, with 19 bases in between. Per germline, CDR1 GTSNPN and CDR2 SVGIG (reference sequence). The CDR3 runs 17 residues. CDR3 in DNA: TGTGCCTGGAGTGTACTCGGCTTAATCACTAGGTACAATGAGCAGTTCTTC. This translates into CAWSVLGLITRYNEQFF.

DNA for the CDR3: TGTGCCACCAGCAGAGATTCACAGGCGTCAAGCAATCAGCCCCAGCATTTT. As protein: CATSRDSQASSNQPQHF. The gene calls are TRBV15 and TRBJ1-5; TRBD1 is a possible D gene (5 bases). The germline V and J ends were trimmed by 0 bases and 1 base, with 13 bases remaining between them. The CDR3 covers 17 residues. The germline CDR1 and CDR2 sequences are LNHNV and YYDKDF (reference sequence).

The chain joins TRBV3-1 (or the pseudogene TRBV3-2) to TRBJ2-3; no reliable D call. The CDR3 is 16 residues long. CDR1 is LGHDT, CDR2 YNNKEL, per germline (reference sequence). Trimming shortened V by 4 bases and J by 0 bases, and 14 bases separated the two germline ends. The CDR3 nucleotides are TGTGCCAGCAGCCCCTACCTGATCGGGAGCACAGATACGCAGTATTTT. It encodes CASSPYLIGSTDTQYF.

The rearrangement links TRBV6-5 to TRBJ1-1, with TRBD1 identical over 11 bases. The CDR3 consists of 14 residues. V was clipped by 5 bases and J by 10 bases; unmatched bases: 9. Germline V gene sequence: CDR1 MNHEY, CDR2 SVGAGI. The CDR3 DNA sequence: TGTGCCAGCAGTAAAAGGGACAGGGGGGAGAGAGCTTTCTTT. Residues: CASSKRDRGERAFF.

This chain connects TRBV2 to TRBJ2-5; 7 bases fit TRBD1. CDR1 and CDR2 (germline): SNHLY, FYNNEI. The CDR3 runs 14 residues. The ends lost 8 bases at V and 4 bases at J; junction bases unmatched: 10. The CDR3 sequence is CASLLEGAGETQYF. CDR3 in DNA: TGTGCCAGCTTGTTAGAGGGGGCCGGAGAGACCCAGTACTTC. The full variable domain, completed using reference TRBV2 and TRBJ2-5, is EPEVTQTPSHQVTQMGQEVILRCVPISNHLYFYWYRQILGQKVEFLVSFYNNEISEKSEIFDDQFSVERPDGSNFTLKIRSTKLEDSAMYFCASLLEGAGETQYFGPGTRLLVL.